A selection of T cell receptor beta chains follows, all from one sample in a study of graft-versus-host responses after intestinal transplantation. Some clones are missing from TCRdb's copy, which holds only in-frame ones; the method was immunoSEQ multiplex PCR. The repertoire has some 9,800 clones, under 35% of them found once; the top ten carry roughly 5.2%. The starting material was alloreactive CD4+ T cells from a mixed lymphocyte reaction culture, obtained before transplantation. These receptors were obtained from a human patient who was an organ donor for intestinal transplantation. Each CDR3 is given with its conserved first and last residue. The order of the fields is D gene, J gene, V gene, clone size, CDR3 protein, CDR3 DNA. The D gene is left open where the match is weak. Clone size appears in some rows only: once, few, many, or a class for an expanded clone.

D: TRBD1
J: TRBJ1-2
V: TRBV11-2
size: -
CDR3: CASIQEGALGYTF
DNA: TGTGCCAGCATCCAGGAGGGGGCCTTAGGCTACACCTTC

D: -
J: TRBJ2-1
V: TRBV5-1
size: -
CDR3: CASSLGGHNEQFF
DNA: TGCGCCAGCAGCTTGGGGGGGCACAATGAGCAGTTCTTC

D: -
J: TRBJ2-7
V: TRBV7-2
size: medium-sized
CDR3: CASSVGQPSSYEQYF
DNA: TGTGCCAGCAGCGTTGGACAGCCGAGCTCCTACGAGCAGTACTTC

D: -
J: TRBJ2-7
V: TRBV5-1
size: -
CDR3: CASSPPGTPRTPYEQYF
DNA: TGCGCCAGCAGCCCACCGGGGACTCCAAGGACCCCCTACGAGCAGTACTTC

D: TRBD2
J: TRBJ2-5
V: TRBV29-1
size: -
CDR3: CSGAGGAETQYF
DNA: TGCAGCGGGGCGGGGGGGGCAGAGACCCAGTACTTC

D: -
J: TRBJ1-2
V: TRBV5-1
size: -
CDR3: CASSLDAMPSGYTF
DNA: TGCGCCAGCAGCTTGGATGCCATGCCTTCCGGCTACACCTTC

D: -
J: TRBJ1-2
V: TRBV7-2
size: few
CDR3: CASSPDGRFAGGYTF
DNA: TGTGCCAGCAGCCCGGACGGCAGGTTCGCGGGTGGCTACACCTTC

D: -
J: TRBJ1-2
V: TRBV28
size: few
CDR3: CASSPLTFRDGHF
DNA: TGTGCCAGCAGTCCACTCACCTTCCGGGACGGCCACTTC

D: -
J: TRBJ2-7
V: TRBV25-1
size: few
CDR3: CASSESGSYEQYF
DNA: TGTGCCAGCAGTGAAAGCGGCTCCTACGAGCAGTACTTC

D: TRBD1
J: TRBJ1-2
V: TRBV28
size: -
CDR3: CASSSYPTGGDGYTF
DNA: TGTGCCAGCAGTTCATACCCGACAGGGGGCGATGGCTACACCTTC

D: -
J: TRBJ2-3
V: TRBV7-2
size: few
CDR3: CASSSLTGGETDTQYF
DNA: TGTGCCAGCAGCAGCTTGACGGGTGGGGAAACAGATACGCAGTATTTT

D: -
J: TRBJ1-2
V: TRBV4-1
size: -
CDR3: CASSQGAGDYGYTF
DNA: TGCGCCAGCAGCCAAGGTGCGGGAGACTATGGCTACACCTTC

D: -
J: TRBJ2-7
V: TRBV5-1
size: medium-sized
CDR3: CASSSSPGEQYF
DNA: TGCGCCAGCAGCTCCAGCCCAGGCGAGCAGTACTTC

D: TRBD2
J: TRBJ2-5
V: TRBV5-4
size: few
CDR3: CASSLAGGGRQTQYF
DNA: TGTGCCAGCAGCTTGGCCGGGGGGGGCCGGCAGACCCAGTACTTC

D: -
J: TRBJ2-1
V: TRBV10-3
size: -
CDR3: CAISESTGSSYNEQFF
DNA: TGTGCCATCAGTGAGTCGACGGGGAGCTCCTACAATGAGCAGTTCTTC

D: TRBD1
J: TRBJ2-5
V: TRBV6-9
size: -
CDR3: CASSRDSQETQYF
DNA: TGTGCCAGCAGCCGGGACAGCCAAGAGACCCAGTACTTC

D: TRBD1
J: TRBJ1-2
V: TRBV20-1
size: few
CDR3: CSADRGHGYTF
DNA: TGCAGTGCTGACAGGGGGCATGGCTACACCTTC

D: -
J: TRBJ1-6
V: TRBV10-3
size: few
CDR3: CAISESWQVNSPLHF
DNA: TGTGCCATCAGTGAGTCATGGCAGGTTAATTCACCCCTCCACTTT

D: -
J: TRBJ1-1
V: TRBV18
size: -
CDR3: CASSPKRMNTEAFF
DNA: TGTGCCAGCTCACCGAAACGGATGAACACTGAAGCTTTCTTT

D: TRBD1
J: TRBJ1-4
V: TRBV7-2
size: -
CDR3: CASSLQGVDEKLFF
DNA: TGTGCCAGCAGCTTACAGGGGGTGGATGAAAAACTGTTTTTT

D: TRBD1
J: TRBJ1-6
V: TRBV5-7
size: -
CDR3: CASSLSQGINSPLHF
DNA: TGTGCCAGCAGCTTGTCACAGGGGATCAATTCACCCCTCCACTTT

D: -
J: TRBJ2-1
V: TRBV11-3
size: once
CDR3: CASSLDFTSSYNEQFF
DNA: TGTGCCAGCAGCTTAGATTTCACGAGCTCCTACAATGAGCAGTTCTTC

D: -
J: TRBJ1-2
V: TRBV29-1
size: -
CDR3: CSVLHSNYGYTF
DNA: TGCAGCGTTCTACACTCTAACTATGGCTACACCTTC